This T cell receptor beta chain was identified in a study of T-cell reconstitution after alpha-beta-depleted transplantation in children. This clonotype was counted at least ten times. Its antigen is still unknown. Unique molecular identifiers tagged the TCRbeta library. TCRdb re-called the PCR reads through MiXCR, storing one row per CDR3 protein. Of 900,000 or so distinct CDR3 sequences listed, about 15% are singletons. Study-wide findings and caveats: Reportedly, roughly two months post-transplant, alpha-beta T cells arose from several hundred expanded graft clones. When one year had passed after transplant, most T-cell counts and diversity came from newly produced T cells.

CDR1 and CDR2 (germline): DFQATT, SNEGSKA (reference sequence). CDR3 size: 15 residues. Between the trimmed V and J ends, which lost 0 bases and 3 bases, there was a span of 15 bases. The material was PBMCs, mostly from graft donor cells, obtained 360 days after TCRalphabeta/CD19-depleted stem cell transplant. This TCR was sampled from a male patient younger than 18 who had a stem cell transplant for acute lymphoblastic leukemia, so the T cells may come from the graft donor. The rearrangement links TRBV20-1 to TRBJ2-7, with D possibly being TRBD1 (6 bases). The DNA for the CDR3 is TGCAGTGCTAGAGATCCGGGCAGGGGAAGCTACGAGCAGTACTTC. Protein sequence: CSARDPGRGSYEQYF.